Listed here are 6 T cell receptor beta chains from one sample, sequenced in a study of cytomegalovirus exposure and HLA in healthy donors. PCR amplification relied on 60 Vbeta primers (plus 13 Jbeta primers). The repertoire was sequenced with immunoSEQ multiplex PCR; TCRdb's copy has only in-frame clones and lacks some. Found here are about 160,000 clones, under 80% of them singletons; the top ten hold roughly 2%. Sequencing was done on a sample of PBMCs. These TCRs come from a female donor in good health and CMV-seronegative.

The chain is built from TRBV2 and TRBJ1-2, with 8 bases fitting TRBD1. Germline CDR1 and CDR2: SNHLY and FYNNEI. This CDR3 is built from 15 residues. V trimming: 3 bases; J trimming: 5 bases; junction bases outside the gene matches: 8. The CDR3 protein is CASSEATGERYGYTF. The DNA for the CDR3 is TGTGCCAGCAGTGAGGCGACAGGGGAGAGGTATGGCTACACCTTC.

This clone occurred a few times. The chain uses TRBV6-6 and TRBJ2-7, with D perhaps matching TRBD2 (5 bases). In germline, CDR1 is MNHNY, CDR2 SVGAGI (reference sequence). The V end lost 0 bases, the J end lost 2 bases, and 8 bases lay between the germline ends. This CDR3 comprises 14 residues. The CDR3 DNA is TGTGCCAGCAGTTACTCCACTAGTACCTACGAGCAGTACTTC. Translated: CASSYSTSTYEQYF.

The genes are TRBV19 and TRBJ1-1, with 8 bases that match TRBD1. V shed 5 bases and J 4 bases; nucleotides not matched to a gene: 3. The CDR3 totals 13 residues. The germline CDR1 and CDR2 sequences are LNHDA and SQIVND (reference sequence). The CDR3 region is CASSGQGATEAFF. DNA for the CDR3: TGTGCCAGTAGTGGACAGGGAGCCACTGAAGCTTTCTTT.

The genes are TRBV2 and TRBJ1-6; D might be TRBD1 (6 bases). Germline CDR1 and CDR2: SNHLY and FYNNEI. Trimming cost V 6 bases and J 7 bases, with 10 bases left between them. The CDR3 covers 13 residues. CDR3 amino acids: CASSRGRNSPLHF. Here the CDR3 DNA reads TGTGCCAGCAGCAGGGGAAGAAATTCACCCCTCCACTTT. Variable domain in full (rest from reference TRBV2 and TRBJ1-6): EPEVTQTPSHQVTQMGQEVILRCVPISNHLYFYWYRQILGQKVEFLVSFYNNEISEKSEIFDDQFSVERPDGSNFTLKIRSTKLEDSAMYFCASSRGRNSPLHFGNGTRLTVT.

J is TRBJ1-1 and V is TRBV4-1; no clear D. Trimming cost V 0 bases and J 0 bases, with 8 bases left between them. From germline, CDR1 is MGHRA and CDR2 YSYEKL. CDR3 size: 15 residues. CDR3 coding DNA: TGCGCCAGCAGCCAAGAAGTAGTGGTGAACACTGAAGCTTTCTTT. Translating gives CASSQEVVVNTEAFF.

The genes are TRBV25-1 and TRBJ1-2; TRBD1 might be the D (5 bases). V was clipped by 1 base and J by 4 bases, with 10 bases between them. Looked up from germline, CDR1 is MGHDK and CDR2 is SYGVNS. This CDR3 has 14 amino acids. CDR3 residues: CASSESGGGYGYTF. CDR3 sequence (DNA): TGTGCCAGCAGTGAATCCGGGGGGGGCTATGGCTACACCTTC.